This T cell receptor beta chain was recorded in a study of shared clonotypes between healthy human individuals. Looking at the study overall: With ages of 18 to 49, the donors were two women and a few men. Points from the study as a whole: The sharing of 5% to 6.5% of naive CD4 clonotypes was seen across a handful of donors.

About this clone itself: Antigen specificity is unknown.

CD45RO negativity and positive selection for CCR7 defined naive CD8 cells, a population that excluded terminally differentiated effector memory CD45RA+ cells. The CDR3 has 18 residues. Germline CDR1 SEHNR, CDR2 FQNEAQ (reference sequence). Trimming took 5 bases from V and 3 from J; bases not matched to a gene: 12. The repertoire was sequenced with immunoSEQ multiplex PCR; TCRdb's copy has only in-frame clones and lacks some. The sample records hundreds of thousands of clones, around 96% being singletons. The sequenced material came from naive CD8+ T cells sorted from blood. The chain has TRBV7-9 and TRBJ2-7, with TRBD2 identical over 14 bases. The source is a man aged 30-40 years in good health. In nucleotides, the CDR3 is TGTGCCAGCAGCCATACGGGACTAGCGGGAGTAACAAGCTACGAGCAGTACTTC. This encodes CASSHTGLAGVTSYEQYF.